The source of this T cell receptor beta chain is a study of cytomegalovirus exposure and HLA in healthy donors. Study-wide results and caveats: Reports credit the classifier with highly specific, highly sensitive diagnosis of cytomegalovirus status.

TCRdb's copy holds only in-frame clones and misses some; the assay was immunoSEQ multiplex PCR. The sample includes 150,000 to 200,000 clones, 70% to 90% of them seen just once. About this clone itself: Its antigen is unidentified.

This CDR3 region has 16 residues. Per germline, CDR1 SGHTA and CDR2 FQGNSA. Deletions cut 1 base from V and 0 bases from J, with 10 bases between. Sequencing was done on a sample of PBMCs. The sequence derives from a woman aged 25 to 39 in good health and CMV-seronegative. The chain links TRBV7-2 to TRBJ2-1; D perhaps matches TRBD2 (5 bases). The CDR3 here is CASSLGNSGSYNEQFF. The CDR3, as DNA: TGTGCCAGCAGCTTAGGTAACAGCGGCTCCTACAATGAGCAGTTCTTC.